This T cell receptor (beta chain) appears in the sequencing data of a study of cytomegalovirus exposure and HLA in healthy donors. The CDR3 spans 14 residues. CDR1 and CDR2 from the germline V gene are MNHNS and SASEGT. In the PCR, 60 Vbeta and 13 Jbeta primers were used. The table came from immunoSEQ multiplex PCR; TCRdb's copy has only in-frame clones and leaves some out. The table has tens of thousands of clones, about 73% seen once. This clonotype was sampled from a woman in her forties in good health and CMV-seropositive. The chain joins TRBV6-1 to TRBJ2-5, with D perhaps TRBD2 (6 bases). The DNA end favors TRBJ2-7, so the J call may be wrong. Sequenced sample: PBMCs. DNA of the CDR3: TGTGCCAGCAGTATAGAGCGGGCTGGCTACGAGCAGTACTTC. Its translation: CASSIERAGYEQYF.